This paragraph reports one T cell receptor beta chain. Measured with immunoSEQ multiplex PCR; TCRdb has only the in-frame clones, and not every one. In the table there are over 55,000 clones, around four fifths of which are singletons. The source of the sample is a study of blood T cell repertoires in COVID-19. The CDR3 is made up of 15 amino acids. The germline V and J ends were trimmed by 5 bases and 6 bases, with 17 bases remaining between them. Germline V CDR1 and CDR2: WSHSY, SAAADI. J is TRBJ1-5 and V is TRBV10-2; D remains ambiguous. The TCR sequence derives from a man aged 45-65 years with active COVID-19. Sequenced input: peripheral blood. As DNA, the CDR3 is TGCGCCAGCAGTATCACCGGGAGGGAGGGTCAGCCCCAGCATTTT. Translated, it gives CASSITGREGQPQHF.